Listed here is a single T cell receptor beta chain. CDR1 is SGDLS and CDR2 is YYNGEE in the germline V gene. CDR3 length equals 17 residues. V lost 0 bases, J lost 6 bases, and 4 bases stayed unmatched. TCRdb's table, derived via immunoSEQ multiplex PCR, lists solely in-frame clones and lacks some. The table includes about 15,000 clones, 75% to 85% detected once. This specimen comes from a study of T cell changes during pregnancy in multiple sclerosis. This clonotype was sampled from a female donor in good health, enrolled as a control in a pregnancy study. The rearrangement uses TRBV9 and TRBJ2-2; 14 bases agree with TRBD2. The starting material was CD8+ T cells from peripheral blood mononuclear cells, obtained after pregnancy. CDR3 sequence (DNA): TGTGCCAGCAGCGTAGATTCGGGACTAGCGGGAGCCGGGGAGCTGTTTTTT. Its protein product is CASSVDSGLAGAGELFF.